A selection of T cell receptor beta chains follows, all from one sample in a study of read filtering for tumor transcriptome and immune sequencing. TCRdb fed the reads into MiXCR, producing one record per CDR3 protein. The profile shows tens of thousands of distinct CDR3 sequences, about 22% of them singletons. Sequencing was done on a sample of a population of CD138-negative cells sorted from bone marrow. The receptors were sampled from a donor at least 40 years old with multiple myeloma. Both conserved end residues are part of each CDR3.

len | j_gene | v_gene | CDR3aa
16 | TRBJ2-3 | TRBV19 | CASDSGSGGRTDTQYF
15 | TRBJ2-1 | TRBV15 | CATSRESSIPGEQFF
14 | TRBJ1-1 | TRBV12-3/TRBV12-4 | CASSPQGAYTEAFF
11 | TRBJ2-5 | TRBV29-1 | CSVGMSETQYF
13 | TRBJ1-1 | TRBV18 | CASSEQGNTEAFF
11 | TRBJ2-1 | TRBV30 | CAWSNYNEQFF
15 | TRBJ1-6 | TRBV7-3 | CASSLTRQGNSPLHF
12 | TRBJ1-5 | TRBV28 | CASSLVERPQHF
16 | TRBJ1-1 | TRBV18 | CASSLGSYRMNTEAFF
14 | TRBJ1-5 | TRBV2 | CASSSGHYNQPQHF
13 | TRBJ2-1 | TRBV7-2 | CASSLDRSNEQFF
15 | TRBJ2-1 | TRBV15 | CATSRSLSSYNEQFF
14 | TRBJ2-3 | TRBV14 | CASSQVRVTDTQYF
13 | TRBJ1-2 | TRBV18 | CASSPDKSYGYTF
16 | TRBJ2-2 | TRBV3-1 | CASTRTSGGGTGELFF
14 | TRBJ1-1 | TRBV20-1 | CSAREEWRGTEAFF
14 | TRBJ2-7 | TRBV7-9 | CASSHRDRVYEQYF
13 | TRBJ1-2 | TRBV28 | CASTLVTDYGYTF
14 | TRBJ2-2 | TRBV6-1 | CASIFSGKFGELFF
13 | TRBJ2-7 | TRBV9 | CASSVATGLEQYF
12 | TRBJ1-2 | TRBV29-1 | CSGTGEDYGYTF
13 | TRBJ2-7 | TRBV6-2/TRBV6-3 | CASNVGGPYEQYF
15 | TRBJ2-7 | TRBV5-1 | CASSLAAGSRYEQYF
11 | TRBJ1-1 | TRBV30 | CALKQGARAFF
15 | TRBJ2-1 | TRBV7-2 | CASSLGSSGGDKQFF
15 | TRBJ1-1 | TRBV9 | CASSVDPTRNTEAFF
15 | TRBJ1-5 | TRBV28 | CASSLCMGAAQPQHF
15 | TRBJ1-5 | TRBV2 | CASSGLGLGNQPQHF
14 | TRBJ1-6 | TRBV10-2 | CASTRGQGTSPLHF
15 | TRBJ1-2 | TRBV3-1 | CASSQYRVDLYGYTF
14 | TRBJ2-5 | TRBV28 | CASSSHNSLGAQYF
12 | TRBJ2-7 | TRBV19 | CAGTLAAFAQYF
14 | TRBJ2-5 | TRBV5-5 | CASSLLGGEGTQYF